Sequencing of this T cell receptor (beta chain) was carried out in a study of blood T cells in healthy people across ages. Overall study findings and caveats: Naive T cell percentage showed a strong correlation with TCR beta diversity. Considered underestimates were the diversity estimates obtained from one million T cells. Older age went with lower TCR beta diversity per million T cells, in a roughly linear way.

This CDR3 has 15 residues. Germline-derived CDR1 and CDR2 are KGHSH and LQKENI. PCR was performed a second time for about 6 to 12 cycles using a sample-barcoded 5' primer and a J-beta primer mix. With 12 random nucleotides, a template-switch adaptor tagged each individual cDNA molecule. TCRdb reprocessed the 5' RACE reads via MiXCR and lists one record per CDR3 protein. The table shows 1.2 million to 1.5 million distinct CDR3 sequences, with around 55% occurring only once. Turning to this clonotype: Its specificity is not known.

This TCR was sampled from a young man in good health. The sequenced material came from blood. The chain is built from TRBV18 and TRBJ2-1, with unresolved D. The tail of the sequence fits TRBJ2-7 better, so the J call may be wrong. CDR3 coding DNA: TGTGCCAGCTCACCACGAGGCAGCTCCTACAATGAGCAGTACTTC. This codes for CASSPRGSSYNEQYF.